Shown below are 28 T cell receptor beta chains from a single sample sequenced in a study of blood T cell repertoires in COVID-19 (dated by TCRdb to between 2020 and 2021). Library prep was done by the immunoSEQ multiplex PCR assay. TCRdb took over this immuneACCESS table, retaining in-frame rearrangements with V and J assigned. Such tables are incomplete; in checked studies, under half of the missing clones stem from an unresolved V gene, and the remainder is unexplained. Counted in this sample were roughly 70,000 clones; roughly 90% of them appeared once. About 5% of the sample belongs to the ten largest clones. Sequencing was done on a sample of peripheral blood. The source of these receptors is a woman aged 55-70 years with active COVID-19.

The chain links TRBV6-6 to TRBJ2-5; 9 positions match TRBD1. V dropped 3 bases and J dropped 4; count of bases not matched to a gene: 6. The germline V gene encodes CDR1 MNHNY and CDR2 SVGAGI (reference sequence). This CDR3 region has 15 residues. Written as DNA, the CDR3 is TGTGCCAGCAGTTATGGGACAGGGCCGACAGAGACCCAGTACTTC. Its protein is CASSYGTGPTETQYF.

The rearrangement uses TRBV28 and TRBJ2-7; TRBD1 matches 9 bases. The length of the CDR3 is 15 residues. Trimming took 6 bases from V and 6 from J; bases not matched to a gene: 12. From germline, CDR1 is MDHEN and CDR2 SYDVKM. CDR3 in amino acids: CASSFTGGSSIEQYF. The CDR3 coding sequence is TGTGCCAGCAGCTTTACAGGGGGCAGCTCGATCGAGCAGTACTTC.

The CDR3 region is CASSSRQGTDGYTF. DNA for the CDR3: TGTGCCAGCAGCTCCCGACAGGGAACTGATGGCTACACCTTC. The chain employs TRBV7-2 and TRBJ1-2; 7 bases align to TRBD1. CDR3 length: 14 residues. The V gene end was trimmed by 4 bases and the J gene end by 6 bases; junction bases not matched to a gene: 8. Germline V lookup: CDR1 SGHTA, CDR2 FQGNSA.

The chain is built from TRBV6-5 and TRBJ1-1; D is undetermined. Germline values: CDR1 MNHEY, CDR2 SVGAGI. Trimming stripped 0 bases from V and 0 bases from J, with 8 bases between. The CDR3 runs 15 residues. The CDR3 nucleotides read TGTGCCAGCAGTTACTCACCAGATCTGAACACTGAAGCTTTCTTT. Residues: CASSYSPDLNTEAFF.

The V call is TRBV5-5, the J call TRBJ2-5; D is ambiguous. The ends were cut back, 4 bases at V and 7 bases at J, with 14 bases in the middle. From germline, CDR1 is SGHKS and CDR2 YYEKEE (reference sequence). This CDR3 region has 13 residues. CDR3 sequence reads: CASSQIDKLTQYF. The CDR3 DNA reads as TGTGCCAGCAGCCAGATAGACAAATTGACCCAGTACTTC.

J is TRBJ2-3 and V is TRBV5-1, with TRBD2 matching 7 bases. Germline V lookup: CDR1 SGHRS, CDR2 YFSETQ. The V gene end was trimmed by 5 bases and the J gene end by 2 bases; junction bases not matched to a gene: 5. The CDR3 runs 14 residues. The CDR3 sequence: CASRISGYTDTQYF. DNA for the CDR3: TGCGCCAGCAGAATTAGCGGGTACACAGATACGCAGTATTTT.

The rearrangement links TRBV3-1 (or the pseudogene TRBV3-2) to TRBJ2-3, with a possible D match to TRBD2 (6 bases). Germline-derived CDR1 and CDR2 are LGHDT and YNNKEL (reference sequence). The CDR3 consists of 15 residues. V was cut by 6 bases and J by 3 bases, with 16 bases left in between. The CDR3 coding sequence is TGTGCCAGCAGTCAGACCGGGAGTGAGACAGATACGCAGTATTTT. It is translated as CASSQTGSETDTQYF.

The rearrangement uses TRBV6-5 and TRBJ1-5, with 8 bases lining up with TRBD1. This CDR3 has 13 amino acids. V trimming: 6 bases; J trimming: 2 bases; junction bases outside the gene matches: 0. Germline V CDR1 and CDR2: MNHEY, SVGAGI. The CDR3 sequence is CASRGQGNQPQHF. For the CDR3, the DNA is TGTGCCAGCAGGGGACAGGGCAATCAGCCCCAGCATTTT.

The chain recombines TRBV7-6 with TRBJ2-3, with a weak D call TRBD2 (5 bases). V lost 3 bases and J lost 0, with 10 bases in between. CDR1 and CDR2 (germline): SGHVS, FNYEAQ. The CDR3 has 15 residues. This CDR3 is CASSFEGKSTDTQYF. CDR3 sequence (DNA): TGTGCCAGCAGCTTCGAGGGAAAAAGCACAGATACGCAGTATTTT. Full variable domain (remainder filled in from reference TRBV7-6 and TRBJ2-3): GAGVSQSPRYKVTKRGQDVALRCDPISGHVSLYWYRQALGQGPEFLTYFNYEAQQDKSGLPNDRFSAERPEGSISTLTIQRTEQRDSAMYRCASSFEGKSTDTQYFGPGTRLTVL.

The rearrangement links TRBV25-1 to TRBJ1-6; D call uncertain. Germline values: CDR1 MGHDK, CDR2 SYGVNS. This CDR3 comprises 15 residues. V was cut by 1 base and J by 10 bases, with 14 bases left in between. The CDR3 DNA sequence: TGTGCCAGCAGTGAATCCGGACTTCTGAGGTCACCCCTCCACTTT. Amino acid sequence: CASSESGLLRSPLHF. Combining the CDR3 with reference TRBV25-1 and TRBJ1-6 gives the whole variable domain EADIYQTPRYLVIGTGKKITLECSQTMGHDKMYWYQQDPGMELHLIHYSYGVNSTEKGDLSSESTVSRIRTEHFPLTLESARPSHTSQYLCASSESGLLRSPLHFGNGTRLTVT.

The CDR3 protein is CATSDHRGLADTQYF. CDR3 coding DNA: TGTGCCACCAGTGATCACAGGGGGCTCGCAGATACGCAGTATTTT. This sequence joins TRBV24-1 and TRBJ2-3, with TRBD1 identical over 9 bases. CDR1 is KGHDR and CDR2 is SFDVKD in the germline V gene. The V segment lost 3 bases and the J segment 4 bases; nucleotides outside the gene matches: 4. The CDR3 has 15 residues.

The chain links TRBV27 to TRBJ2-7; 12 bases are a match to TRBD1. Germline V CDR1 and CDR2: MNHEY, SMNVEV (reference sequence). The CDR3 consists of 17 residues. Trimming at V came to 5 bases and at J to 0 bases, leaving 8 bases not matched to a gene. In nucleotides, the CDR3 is TGTGCCAGCAGTCCGGGACAGGGGGCGCCTCGCTCCTACGAGCAGTACTTC. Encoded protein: CASSPGQGAPRSYEQYF.

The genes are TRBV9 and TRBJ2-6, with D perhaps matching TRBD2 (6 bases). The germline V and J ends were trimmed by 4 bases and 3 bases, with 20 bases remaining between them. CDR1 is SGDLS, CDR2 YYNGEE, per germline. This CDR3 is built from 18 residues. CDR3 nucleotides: TGTGCCAGCAGCCCCCTATTGGGAGGAGCAGGTGGGGCCAACGTCCTGACTTTC. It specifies CASSPLLGGAGGANVLTF.

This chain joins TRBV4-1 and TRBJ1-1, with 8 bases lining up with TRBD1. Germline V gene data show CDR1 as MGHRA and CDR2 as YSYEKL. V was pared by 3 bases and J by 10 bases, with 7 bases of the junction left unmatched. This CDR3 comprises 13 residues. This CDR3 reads CASSQIQGVRAFF. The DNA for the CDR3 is TGCGCCAGCAGCCAGATACAGGGGGTCCGAGCTTTCTTT.

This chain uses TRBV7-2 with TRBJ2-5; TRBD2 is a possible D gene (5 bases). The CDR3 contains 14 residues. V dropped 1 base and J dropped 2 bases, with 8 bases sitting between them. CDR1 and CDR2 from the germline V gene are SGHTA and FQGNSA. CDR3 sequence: CASSLVSGQETQYF. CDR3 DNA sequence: TGTGCCAGCAGCTTAGTTTCGGGGCAAGAGACCCAGTACTTC.

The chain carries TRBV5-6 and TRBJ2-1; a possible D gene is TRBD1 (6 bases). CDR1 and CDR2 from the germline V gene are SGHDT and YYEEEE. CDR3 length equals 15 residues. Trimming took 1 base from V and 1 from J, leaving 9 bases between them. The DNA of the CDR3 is TGTGCCAGCAGCTTGTACAGGGTGTCCTACAATGAGCAGTTCTTC. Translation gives CASSLYRVSYNEQFF.

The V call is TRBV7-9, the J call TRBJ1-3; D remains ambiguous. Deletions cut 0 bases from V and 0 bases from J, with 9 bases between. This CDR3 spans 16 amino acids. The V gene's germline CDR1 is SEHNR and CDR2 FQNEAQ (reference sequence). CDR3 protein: CASSLAPTYSGNTIYF. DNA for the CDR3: TGTGCCAGCAGCTTAGCACCAACCTACTCTGGAAACACCATATATTTT.

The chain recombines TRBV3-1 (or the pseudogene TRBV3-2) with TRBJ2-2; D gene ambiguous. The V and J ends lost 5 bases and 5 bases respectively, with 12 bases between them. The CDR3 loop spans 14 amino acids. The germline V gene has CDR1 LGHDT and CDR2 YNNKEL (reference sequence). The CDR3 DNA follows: TGTGCCAGCAGCGACCTTAGAGGTACCGGGGAGCTGTTTTTT. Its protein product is CASSDLRGTGELFF.

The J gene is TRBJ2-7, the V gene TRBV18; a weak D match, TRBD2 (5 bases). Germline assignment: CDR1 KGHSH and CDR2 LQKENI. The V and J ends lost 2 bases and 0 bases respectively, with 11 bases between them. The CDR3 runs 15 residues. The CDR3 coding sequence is TGTGCCAGCTCACCAGGTAGCGTAAGCTCCTACGAGCAGTACTTC. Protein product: CASSPGSVSSYEQYF.

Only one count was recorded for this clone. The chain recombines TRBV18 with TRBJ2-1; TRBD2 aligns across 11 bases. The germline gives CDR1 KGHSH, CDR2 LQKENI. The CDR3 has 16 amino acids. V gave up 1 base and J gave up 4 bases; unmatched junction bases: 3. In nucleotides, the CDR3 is TGTGCCAGCTCACCACGGGGGACTAGCGGTTACAATGAGCAGTTCTTC. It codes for CASSPRGTSGYNEQFF.

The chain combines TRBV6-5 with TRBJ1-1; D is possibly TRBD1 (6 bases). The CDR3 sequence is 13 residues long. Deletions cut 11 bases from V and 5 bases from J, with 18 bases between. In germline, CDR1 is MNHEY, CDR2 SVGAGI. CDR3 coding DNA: TGTGCCTCCGCGGGGGCCCCTAGGACTGAAGCTTTCTTT. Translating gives CASAGAPRTEAFF.

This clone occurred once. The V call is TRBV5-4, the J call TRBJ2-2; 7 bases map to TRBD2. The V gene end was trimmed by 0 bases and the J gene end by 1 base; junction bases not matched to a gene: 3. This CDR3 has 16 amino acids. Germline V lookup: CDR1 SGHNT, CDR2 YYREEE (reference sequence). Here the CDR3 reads CASSLAGGRNTGELFF. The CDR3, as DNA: TGTGCCAGCAGCTTGGCGGGCGGGAGGAACACCGGGGAGCTGTTTTTT.

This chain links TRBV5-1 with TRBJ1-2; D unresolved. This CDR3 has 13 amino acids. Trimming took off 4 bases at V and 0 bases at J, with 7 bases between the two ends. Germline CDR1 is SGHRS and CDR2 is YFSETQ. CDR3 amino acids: CASSRSANYGYTF. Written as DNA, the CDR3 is TGCGCCAGCAGCCGTAGTGCTAACTATGGCTACACCTTC. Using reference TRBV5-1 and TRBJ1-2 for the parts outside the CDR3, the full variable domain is KAGVTQTPRYLIKTRGQQVTLSCSPISGHRSVSWYQQTPGQGLQFLFEYFSETQRNKGNFPGRFSGRQFSNSRSEMNVSTLELGDSALYLCASSRSANYGYTFGSGTRLTVV.

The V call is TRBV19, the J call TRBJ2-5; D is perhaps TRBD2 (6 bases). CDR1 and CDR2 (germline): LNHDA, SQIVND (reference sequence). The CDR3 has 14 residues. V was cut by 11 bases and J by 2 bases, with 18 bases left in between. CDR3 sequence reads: CASPSERVQETQYF. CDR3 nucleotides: TGTGCCTCCCCCAGCGAGCGGGTGCAAGAGACCCAGTACTTC.

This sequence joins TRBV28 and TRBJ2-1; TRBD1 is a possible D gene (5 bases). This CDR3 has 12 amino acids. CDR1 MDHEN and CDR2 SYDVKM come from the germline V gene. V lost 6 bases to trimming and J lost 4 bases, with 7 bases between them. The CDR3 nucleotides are TGTGCCAGCAGCCGACAGTACAATGAGCAGTTCTTC. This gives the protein CASSRQYNEQFF.

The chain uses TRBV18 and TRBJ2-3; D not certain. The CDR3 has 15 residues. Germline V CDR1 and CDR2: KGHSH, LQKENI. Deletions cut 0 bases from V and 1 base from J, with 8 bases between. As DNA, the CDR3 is TGTGCCAGCTCACCACCAGGAGCGCGCACAGATACGCAGTATTTT. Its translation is CASSPPGARTDTQYF.

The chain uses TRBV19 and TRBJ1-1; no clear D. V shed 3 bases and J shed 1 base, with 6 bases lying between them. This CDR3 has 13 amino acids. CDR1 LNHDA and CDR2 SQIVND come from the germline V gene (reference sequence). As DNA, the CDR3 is TGTGCCAGTAGTATCCGGAGGAACACTGAAGCTTTCTTT. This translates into CASSIRRNTEAFF.

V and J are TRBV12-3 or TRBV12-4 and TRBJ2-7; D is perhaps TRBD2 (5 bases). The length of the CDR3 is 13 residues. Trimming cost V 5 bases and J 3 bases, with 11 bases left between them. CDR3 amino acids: CASSLAEGYEQYF. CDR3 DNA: TGTGCCAGCAGTCTCGCCGAGGGCTACGAGCAGTACTTC.